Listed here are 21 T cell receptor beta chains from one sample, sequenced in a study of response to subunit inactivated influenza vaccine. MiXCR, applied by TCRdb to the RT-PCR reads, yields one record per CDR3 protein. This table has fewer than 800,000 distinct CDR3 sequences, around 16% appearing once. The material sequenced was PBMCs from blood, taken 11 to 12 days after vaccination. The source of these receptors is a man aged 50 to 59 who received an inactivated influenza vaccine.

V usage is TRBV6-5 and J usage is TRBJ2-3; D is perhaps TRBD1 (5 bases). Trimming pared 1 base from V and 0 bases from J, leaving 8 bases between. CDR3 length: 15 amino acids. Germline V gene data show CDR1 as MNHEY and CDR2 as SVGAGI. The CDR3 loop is CASSYWGRSTDTQYF. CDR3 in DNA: TGTGCCAGCAGTTACTGGGGCAGGAGCACAGATACGCAGTATTTT.

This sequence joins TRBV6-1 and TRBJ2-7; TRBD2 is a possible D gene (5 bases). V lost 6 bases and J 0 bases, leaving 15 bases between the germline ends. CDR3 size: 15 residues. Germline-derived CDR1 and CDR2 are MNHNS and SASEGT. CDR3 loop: CASSQDSLPSYEQYF. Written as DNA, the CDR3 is TGTGCCAGCAGCCAGGACTCTCTTCCCTCCTACGAGCAGTACTTC.

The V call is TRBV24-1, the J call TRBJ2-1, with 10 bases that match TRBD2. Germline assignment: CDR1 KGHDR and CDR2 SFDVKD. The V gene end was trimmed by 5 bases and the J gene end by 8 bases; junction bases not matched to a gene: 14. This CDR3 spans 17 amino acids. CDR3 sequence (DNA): TGTGCCACCAGTGCCACCCGGGCTAGCGGGAGTAGCGATGAGCAGTTCTTC. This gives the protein CATSATRASGSSDEQFF.

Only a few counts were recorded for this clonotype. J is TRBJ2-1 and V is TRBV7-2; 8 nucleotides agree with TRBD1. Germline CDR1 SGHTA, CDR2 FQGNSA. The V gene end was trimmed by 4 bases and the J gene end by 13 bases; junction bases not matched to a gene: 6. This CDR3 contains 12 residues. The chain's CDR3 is CASSSPGQGQFF. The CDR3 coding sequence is TGTGCCAGCAGCTCCCCCGGACAGGGACAGTTCTTC. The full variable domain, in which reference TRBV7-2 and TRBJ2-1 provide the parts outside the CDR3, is GAGVSQSPSNKVTEKGKDVELRCDPISGHTALYWYRQSLGQGLEFLIYFQGNSAPDKSGLPSDRFSAERTGGSVSTLTIQRTQQEDSAVYLCASSSPGQGQFFGPGTRLTVL.

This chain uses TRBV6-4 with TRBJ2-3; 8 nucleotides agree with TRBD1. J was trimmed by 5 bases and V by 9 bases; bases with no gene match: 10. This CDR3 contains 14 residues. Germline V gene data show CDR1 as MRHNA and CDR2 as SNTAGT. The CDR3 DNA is TGTGCCAGTTCCGGACAGGGTGGCGTAGATACGCAGTATTTT. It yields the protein CASSGQGGVDTQYF.

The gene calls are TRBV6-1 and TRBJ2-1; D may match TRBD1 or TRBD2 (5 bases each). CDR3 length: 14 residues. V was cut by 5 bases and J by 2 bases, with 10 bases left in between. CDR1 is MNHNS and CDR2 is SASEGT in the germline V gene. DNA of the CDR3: TGTGCCAGCAGTATCCGGGGCCCCTACAATGAGCAGTTCTTC. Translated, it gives CASSIRGPYNEQFF.

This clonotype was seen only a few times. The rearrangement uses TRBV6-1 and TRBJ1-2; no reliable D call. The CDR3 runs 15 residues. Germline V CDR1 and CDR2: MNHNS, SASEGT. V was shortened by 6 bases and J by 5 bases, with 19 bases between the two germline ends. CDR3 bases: TGTGCCAGCAGAACCACGGGCCAGGAAACTTATGGCTACACCTTC. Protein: CASRTTGQETYGYTF.

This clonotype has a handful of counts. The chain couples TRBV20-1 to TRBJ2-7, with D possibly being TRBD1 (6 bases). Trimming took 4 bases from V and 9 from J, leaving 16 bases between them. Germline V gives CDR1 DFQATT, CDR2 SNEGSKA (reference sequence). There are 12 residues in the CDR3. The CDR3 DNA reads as TGCAGTGCTAAATCTGGGGGCGCAGGGCAGTACTTC. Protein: CSAKSGGAGQYF.

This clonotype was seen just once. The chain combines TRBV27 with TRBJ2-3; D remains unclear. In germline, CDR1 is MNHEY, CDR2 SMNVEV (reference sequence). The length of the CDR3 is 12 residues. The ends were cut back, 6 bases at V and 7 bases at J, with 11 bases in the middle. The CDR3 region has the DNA TGTGCCAGCAGCCAGAACTATTATACGCAGTATTTT. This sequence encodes CASSQNYYTQYF.

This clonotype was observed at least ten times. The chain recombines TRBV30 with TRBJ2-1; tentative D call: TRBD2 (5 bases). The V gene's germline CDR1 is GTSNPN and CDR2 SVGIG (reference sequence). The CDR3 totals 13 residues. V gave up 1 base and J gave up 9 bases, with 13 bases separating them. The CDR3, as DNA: TGTGCCTGGAGTGGCCCGGGAACTGGTGAGCAGTTCTTC. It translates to CAWSGPGTGEQFF.

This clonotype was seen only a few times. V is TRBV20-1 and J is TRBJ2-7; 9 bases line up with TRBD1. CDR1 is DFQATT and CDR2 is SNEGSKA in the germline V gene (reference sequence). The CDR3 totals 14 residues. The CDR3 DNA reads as TGCTCAATGACGCGACAGGGGGGCTCCTACGAGCAGTACTTC. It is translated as CSMTRQGGSYEQYF.

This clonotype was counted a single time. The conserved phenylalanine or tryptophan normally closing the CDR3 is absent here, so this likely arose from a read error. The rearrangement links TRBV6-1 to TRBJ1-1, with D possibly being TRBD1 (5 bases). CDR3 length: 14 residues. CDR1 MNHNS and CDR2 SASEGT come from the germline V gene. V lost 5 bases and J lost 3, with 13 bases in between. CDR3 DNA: TGTGCCAGCAGTCAACAGGTAAAGTACACTGAAGCTTTCATT. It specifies CASSQQVKYTEAFI.

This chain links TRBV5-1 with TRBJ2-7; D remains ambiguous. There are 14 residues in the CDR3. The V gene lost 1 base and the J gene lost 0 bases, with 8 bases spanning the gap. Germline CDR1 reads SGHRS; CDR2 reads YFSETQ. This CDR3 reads CASSLSFLSYEQYF. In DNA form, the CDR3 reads TGCGCCAGCAGCTTGTCTTTCCTCTCCTACGAGCAGTACTTC.

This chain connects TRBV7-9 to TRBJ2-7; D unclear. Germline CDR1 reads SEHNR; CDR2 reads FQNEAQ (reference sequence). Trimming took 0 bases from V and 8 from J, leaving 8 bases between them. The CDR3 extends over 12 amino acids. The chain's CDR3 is CASSLAGQQQYF. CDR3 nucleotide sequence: TGTGCCAGCAGCTTAGCAGGTCAACAGCAGTACTTC.

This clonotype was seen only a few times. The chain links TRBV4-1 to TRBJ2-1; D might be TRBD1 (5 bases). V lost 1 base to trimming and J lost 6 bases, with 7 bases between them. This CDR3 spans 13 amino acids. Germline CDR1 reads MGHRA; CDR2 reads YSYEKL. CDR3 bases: TGCGCCAGCAGCCAAGTGGGGCGCAATGAGCAGTTCTTC. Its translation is CASSQVGRNEQFF.

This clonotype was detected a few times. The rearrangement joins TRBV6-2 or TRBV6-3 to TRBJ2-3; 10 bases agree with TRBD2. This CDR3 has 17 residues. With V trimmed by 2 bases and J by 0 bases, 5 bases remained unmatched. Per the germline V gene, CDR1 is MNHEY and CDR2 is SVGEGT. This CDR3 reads CASSYQTSGWSTDTQYF. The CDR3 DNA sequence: TGTGCCAGCAGTTACCAGACTAGCGGGTGGAGCACAGATACGCAGTATTTT.

CDR3 region: CSVGQRDGETQYF. The DNA of the CDR3 is TGCAGCGTTGGCCAGCGGGATGGGGAGACCCAGTACTTC. The chain employs TRBV29-1 and TRBJ2-5, with 7 bases identical to TRBD2. Losses at the gene ends were 4 bases for V and 5 bases for J; bases not matched to a gene: 7. This CDR3 is 13 amino acids long. CDR1 SQVTM and CDR2 ANQGSEA come from the germline V gene.

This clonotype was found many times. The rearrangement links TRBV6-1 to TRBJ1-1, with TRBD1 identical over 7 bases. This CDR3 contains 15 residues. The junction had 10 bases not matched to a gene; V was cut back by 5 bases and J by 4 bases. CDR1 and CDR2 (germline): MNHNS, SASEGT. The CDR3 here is CASSQGGRGGTEAFF. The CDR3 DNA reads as TGTGCCAGCAGTCAAGGGGGCAGAGGAGGCACTGAAGCTTTCTTT.

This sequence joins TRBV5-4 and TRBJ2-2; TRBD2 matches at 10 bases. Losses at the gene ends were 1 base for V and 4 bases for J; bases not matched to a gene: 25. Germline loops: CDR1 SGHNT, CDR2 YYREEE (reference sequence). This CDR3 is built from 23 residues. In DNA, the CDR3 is TGTGCCAGCAGCTTGTCTTGGACACCAACGAATCCGGGACTAGCGATCTCCACCGGGGAGCTGTTTTTT. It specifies CASSLSWTPTNPGLAISTGELFF.

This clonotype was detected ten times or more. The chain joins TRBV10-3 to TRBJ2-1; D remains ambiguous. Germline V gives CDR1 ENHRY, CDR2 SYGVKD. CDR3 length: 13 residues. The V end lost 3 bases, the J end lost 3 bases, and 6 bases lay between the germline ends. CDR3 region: CAISELDYNEQFF. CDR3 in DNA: TGTGCCATCAGTGAATTGGACTACAATGAGCAGTTCTTC.

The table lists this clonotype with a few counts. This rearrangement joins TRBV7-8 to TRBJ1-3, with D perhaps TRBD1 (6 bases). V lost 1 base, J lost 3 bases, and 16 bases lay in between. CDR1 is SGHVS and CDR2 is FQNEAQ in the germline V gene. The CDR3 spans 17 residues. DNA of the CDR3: TGTGCCAGCAGCTTAGGCAGAATAGGGGGTCTTGGAAACACCATATATTTT. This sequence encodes CASSLGRIGGLGNTIYF.